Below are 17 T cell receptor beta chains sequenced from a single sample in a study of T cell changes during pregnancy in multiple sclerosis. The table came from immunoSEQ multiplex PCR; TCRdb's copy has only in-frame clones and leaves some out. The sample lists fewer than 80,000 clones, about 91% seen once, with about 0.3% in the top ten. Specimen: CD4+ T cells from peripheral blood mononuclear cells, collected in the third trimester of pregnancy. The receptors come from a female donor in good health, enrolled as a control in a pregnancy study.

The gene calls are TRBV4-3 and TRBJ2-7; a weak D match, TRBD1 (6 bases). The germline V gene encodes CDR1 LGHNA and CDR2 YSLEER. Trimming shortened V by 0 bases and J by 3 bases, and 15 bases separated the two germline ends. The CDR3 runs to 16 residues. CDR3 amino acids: CASSQDQGQLGYEQYF. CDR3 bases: TGCGCCAGCAGCCAAGATCAGGGACAATTGGGCTACGAGCAGTACTTC.

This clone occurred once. CDR3 in DNA: TGTGCCAGCAGATCCTATCCTGACTCGCTCCAACCCCAGCATTTT. Translation: CASRSYPDSLQPQHF. The V call is TRBV6-5, the J call TRBJ1-5; D is unresolved. V lost 6 bases to trimming and J lost 10 bases, with 22 bases between them. The CDR3 totals 15 residues. Germline CDR1 reads MNHEY; CDR2 reads SVGAGI.

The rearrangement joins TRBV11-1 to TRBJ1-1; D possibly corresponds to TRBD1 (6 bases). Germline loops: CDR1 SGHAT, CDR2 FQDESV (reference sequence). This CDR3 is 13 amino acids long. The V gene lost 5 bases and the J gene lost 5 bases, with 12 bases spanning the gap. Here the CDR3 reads CASSGDRRTEAFF. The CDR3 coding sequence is TGTGCCAGCAGCGGTGACAGGAGGACTGAAGCTTTCTTT.

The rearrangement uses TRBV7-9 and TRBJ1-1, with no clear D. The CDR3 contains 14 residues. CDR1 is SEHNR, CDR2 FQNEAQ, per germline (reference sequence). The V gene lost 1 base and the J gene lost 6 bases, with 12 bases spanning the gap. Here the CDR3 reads CASSLDAPPAEAFF. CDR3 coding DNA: TGTGCCAGCAGCTTAGATGCTCCACCGGCTGAAGCTTTCTTT.

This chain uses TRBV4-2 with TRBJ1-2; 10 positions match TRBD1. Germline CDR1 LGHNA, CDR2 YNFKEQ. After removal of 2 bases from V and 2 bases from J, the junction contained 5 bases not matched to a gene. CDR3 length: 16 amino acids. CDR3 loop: CASSQTPGQGNYGYTF. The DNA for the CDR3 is TGTGCCAGCAGCCAAACCCCGGGACAGGGGAACTATGGCTACACCTTC.

The CDR3 loop reads CSVGISSGAGVTDTQYF. Written as DNA, the CDR3 is TGCAGCGTTGGGATCTCTAGCGGGGCTGGGGTCACAGATACGCAGTATTTT. This rearrangement joins TRBV29-1 to TRBJ2-3, with 9 bases aligning to TRBD2. This CDR3 comprises 17 residues. Germline assignment: CDR1 SQVTM and CDR2 ANQGSEA. With 4 bases clipped from V and 2 bases from J, the junction kept 13 bases outside the gene matches.

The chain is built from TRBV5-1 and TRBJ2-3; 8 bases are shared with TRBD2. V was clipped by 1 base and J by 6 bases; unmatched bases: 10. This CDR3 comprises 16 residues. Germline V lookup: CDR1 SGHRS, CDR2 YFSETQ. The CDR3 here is CASSLPLNTGGDTQYF. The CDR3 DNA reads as TGCGCCAGCAGCTTGCCTTTGAACACGGGAGGGGATACGCAGTATTTT.

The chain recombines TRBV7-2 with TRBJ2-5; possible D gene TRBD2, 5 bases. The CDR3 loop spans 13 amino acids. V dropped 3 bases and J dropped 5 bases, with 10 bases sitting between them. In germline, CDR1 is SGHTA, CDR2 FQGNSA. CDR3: CASSLQAAETQYF. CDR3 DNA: TGTGCCAGCAGCTTGCAAGCGGCGGAGACCCAGTACTTC. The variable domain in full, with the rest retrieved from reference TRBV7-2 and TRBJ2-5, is GAGVSQSPSNKVTEKGKDVELRCDPISGHTALYWYRQSLGQGLEFLIYFQGNSAPDKSGLPSDRFSAERTGGSVSTLTIQRTQQEDSAVYLCASSLQAAETQYFGPGTRLLVL.

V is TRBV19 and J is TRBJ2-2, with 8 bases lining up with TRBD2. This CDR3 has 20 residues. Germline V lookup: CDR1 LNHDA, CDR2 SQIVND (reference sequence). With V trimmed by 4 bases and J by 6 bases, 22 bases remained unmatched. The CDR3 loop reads CASSTRGGLAGGVGPGELFF. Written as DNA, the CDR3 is TGTGCCAGTAGTACCCGGGGGGGGCTAGCGGGCGGAGTAGGCCCCGGGGAGCTGTTTTTT.

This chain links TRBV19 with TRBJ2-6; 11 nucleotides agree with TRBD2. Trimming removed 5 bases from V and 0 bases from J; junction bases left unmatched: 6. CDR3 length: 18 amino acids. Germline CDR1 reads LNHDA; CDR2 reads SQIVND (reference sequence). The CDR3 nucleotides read TGTGCCAGTAGTTTACTAGCGGGGGCCAGCTCTGGGGCCAACGTCCTGACTTTC. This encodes CASSLLAGASSGANVLTF.

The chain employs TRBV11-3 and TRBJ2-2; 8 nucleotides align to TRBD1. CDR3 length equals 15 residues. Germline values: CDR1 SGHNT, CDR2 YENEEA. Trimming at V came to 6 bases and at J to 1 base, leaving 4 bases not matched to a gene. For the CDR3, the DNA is TGTGCCAGCAGGACCGGGACAGGGAACACCGGGGAGCTGTTTTTT. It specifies CASRTGTGNTGELFF. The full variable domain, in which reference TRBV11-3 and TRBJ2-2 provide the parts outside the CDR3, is EAGVVQSPRYKIIEKKQPVAFWCNPISGHNTLYWYLQNLGQGPELLIRYENEEAVDDSQLPKDRFSAERLKGVDSTLKIQPAELGDSAVYLCASRTGTGNTGELFFGEGSRLTVL.

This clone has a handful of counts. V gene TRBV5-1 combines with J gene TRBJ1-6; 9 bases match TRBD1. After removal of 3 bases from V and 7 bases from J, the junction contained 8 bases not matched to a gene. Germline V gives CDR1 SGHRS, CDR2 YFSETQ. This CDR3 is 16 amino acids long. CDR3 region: CASSWGQGKRNSPLHF. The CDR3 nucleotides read TGCGCCAGCAGCTGGGGACAGGGTAAACGAAATTCACCCCTCCACTTT.

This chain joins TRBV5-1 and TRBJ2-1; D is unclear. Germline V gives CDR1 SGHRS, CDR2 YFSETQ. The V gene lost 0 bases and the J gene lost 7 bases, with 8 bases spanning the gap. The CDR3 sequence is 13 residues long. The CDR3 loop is CASSLESGNEQFF. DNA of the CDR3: TGCGCCAGCAGCTTGGAGTCAGGTAATGAGCAGTTCTTC.

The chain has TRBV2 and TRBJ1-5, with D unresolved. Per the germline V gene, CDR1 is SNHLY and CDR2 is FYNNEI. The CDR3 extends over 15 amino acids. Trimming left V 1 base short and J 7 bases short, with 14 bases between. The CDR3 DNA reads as TGTGCCAGCAGTGAAGATATTAACGCTGGCCAGCCCCAGCATTTT. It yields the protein CASSEDINAGQPQHF.

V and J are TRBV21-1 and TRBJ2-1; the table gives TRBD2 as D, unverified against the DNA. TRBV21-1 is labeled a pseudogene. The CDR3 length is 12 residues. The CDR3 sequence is CASSKDSGEQFF. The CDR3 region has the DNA TGTGCCAGCAGCAAAGATTCGGGAGAGCAGTTCTTC.

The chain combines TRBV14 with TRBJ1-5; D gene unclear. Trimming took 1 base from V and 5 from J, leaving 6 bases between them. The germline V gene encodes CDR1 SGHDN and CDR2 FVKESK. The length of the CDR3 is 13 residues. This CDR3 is CASSQGQDQPQHF. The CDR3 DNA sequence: TGTGCCAGCAGCCAAGGTCAGGATCAGCCCCAGCATTTT.

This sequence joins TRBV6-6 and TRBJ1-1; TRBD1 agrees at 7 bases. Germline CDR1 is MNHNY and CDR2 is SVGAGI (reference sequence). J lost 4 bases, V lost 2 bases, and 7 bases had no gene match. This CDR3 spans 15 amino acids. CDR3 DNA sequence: TGTGCCAGCAGTTACCCGGGACAGCGGGTCACTGAAGCTTTCTTT. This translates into CASSYPGQRVTEAFF.